These 28 T cell receptor beta chains were all obtained from the same sample, sequenced in a study of T cells in Graves' hyperthyroidism and ophthalmopathy. The CDR3 regions of TCR beta were amplified from RNA transcripts. The HTBI set primed first-round TCR CDR3 RT-PCR. TCRdb itself ran the multiplex PCR reads through MiXCR, one entry per CDR3 protein. The sample has 530,000 or so distinct CDR3 sequences, approximately 24% seen once. Sequences were obtained from blood. The receptors were sampled from a woman between 25 and 40 years old with Graves' ophthalmopathy.

This clonotype has just a few counts. The chain carries TRBV14 and TRBJ2-5; the match to TRBD2 covers 10 bases. CDR3 length equals 16 residues. Looked up from germline, CDR1 is SGHDN and CDR2 is FVKESK. V lost 5 bases, J lost 4 bases, and 10 bases stayed unmatched. CDR3 residues: CASSENLIAGGETQYF. Written as DNA, the CDR3 is TGTGCCAGCAGCGAGAACTTAATAGCGGGAGGAGAGACCCAGTACTTC.

The rearrangement links TRBV15 to TRBJ1-1; 8 bases match TRBD1. The CDR3 is 13 amino acids. V shed 5 bases, J shed 6 bases, and the junction held 5 bases outside the gene matches. CDR1 and CDR2 (germline): LNHNV, YYDKDF (reference sequence). This CDR3 is CATSDRGASEAFF. CDR3 bases: TGTGCCACCAGCGACAGGGGTGCCTCTGAAGCTTTCTTT.

This clonotype was seen ten or more times. The genes are TRBV19 and TRBJ2-5, with 8 bases lining up with TRBD1. Germline V lookup: CDR1 LNHDA, CDR2 SQIVND (reference sequence). V dropped 6 bases and J dropped 5; count of bases not matched to a gene: 8. This CDR3 comprises 14 residues. This CDR3 reads CASSRTGRLETQYF. CDR3 coding DNA: TGTGCCAGTAGCAGGACAGGGAGGTTGGAGACCCAGTACTTC.

The sample holds many counts of this clonotype. The chain combines TRBV27 with TRBJ1-2, with D hard to call. The ends were cut back, 4 bases at V and 1 base at J, with 10 bases in the middle. Per germline, CDR1 MNHEY and CDR2 SMNVEV (reference sequence). This CDR3 comprises 14 residues. CDR3 DNA: TGTGCCAGCAGTTCTTTAAGGCTTAACTATGGCTACACCTTC. Its translation: CASSSLRLNYGYTF.

This chain connects TRBV6-1 to TRBJ2-4; the match to TRBD1 covers 8 bases. The CDR3 totals 12 residues. The ends lost 6 bases at V and 6 bases at J; junction bases unmatched: 1. Looked up from germline, CDR1 is MNHNS and CDR2 is SASEGT. Here the CDR3 reads CASRGQANIQYF. DNA for the CDR3: TGTGCCAGCAGGGGACAGGCAAACATTCAGTACTTC.

This clonotype was seen ten or more times. V and J are TRBV19 and TRBJ2-7; the match to TRBD1 covers 12 bases. J was trimmed by 5 bases and V by 2 bases; bases with no gene match: 7. Germline V gene data show CDR1 as LNHDA and CDR2 as SQIVND (reference sequence). This CDR3 has 16 amino acids. The CDR3 DNA sequence: TGTGCCAGTAGTATAACTCCGGGACAGGGGGCCGACGAGCAGTACTTC. It codes for CASSITPGQGADEQYF. Full variable domain (missing parts from reference TRBV19 and TRBJ2-7): DGGITQSPKYLFRKEGQNVTLSCEQNLNHDAMYWYRQDPGQGLRLIYYSQIVNDFQKGDIAEGYSVSREKKESFPLTVTSAQKNPTAFYLCASSITPGQGADEQYFGPGTRLTVT.

Ten or more counts support this clonotype. The J gene is TRBJ1-5, the V gene TRBV12-3 or TRBV12-4; D is ambiguous. Between the trimmed V and J ends, which lost 6 bases and 4 bases, there was a span of 7 bases. This CDR3 spans 12 amino acids. In nucleotides, the CDR3 is TGTGCCAGCAGGCAAGAAAATCAGCCCCAGCATTTT. Protein product: CASRQENQPQHF.

V gene TRBV28 combines with J gene TRBJ1-2; D gene unclear. The length of the CDR3 is 14 residues. In germline, CDR1 is MDHEN, CDR2 SYDVKM. V was cut by 5 bases and J by 2 bases, with 12 bases left in between. CDR3 loop: CASSPGRPNYGYTF. CDR3 nucleotide sequence: TGTGCCAGCAGTCCCGGCCGCCCGAACTATGGCTACACCTTC.

The chain employs TRBV3-1 and TRBJ1-5; D uncertain. Per the germline V gene, CDR1 is LGHDT and CDR2 is YNNKEL (reference sequence). The CDR3 runs 16 residues. Between the trimmed V and J ends, which lost 0 bases and 2 bases, there was a span of 11 bases. Here the CDR3 reads CASSQDMRGGNQPQHF. DNA for the CDR3: TGTGCCAGCAGCCAAGACATGCGCGGGGGCAATCAGCCCCAGCATTTT.

This clonotype was counted a few times. This rearrangement joins TRBV5-1 to TRBJ2-2, with D maybe TRBD1 (5 bases). CDR3 size: 14 residues. The germline V gene encodes CDR1 SGHRS and CDR2 YFSETQ. V dropped 4 bases and J dropped 4 bases, with 11 bases sitting between them. In DNA, the CDR3 is TGCGCCAGCAGCCTCGACAGAACCACCGGGGAGCTGTTTTTT. It is translated as CASSLDRTTGELFF.

The gene calls are TRBV6-1 and TRBJ1-1; possibly TRBD1 for D (6 bases). The CDR3 spans 14 residues. Trimming pared 7 bases from V and 2 bases from J, leaving 14 bases between. The germline CDR1 and CDR2 sequences are MNHNS and SASEGT. CDR3 residues: CASTPTGLNTEAFF. The DNA of the CDR3 is TGTGCCAGCACGCCGACAGGTCTCAACACTGAAGCTTTCTTT.

This clonotype was seen repeatedly, ten times or more. The rearrangement joins TRBV6-5 to TRBJ2-7; possibly TRBD1 or TRBD2 for D (5 bases each). Germline assignment: CDR1 MNHEY and CDR2 SVGAGI. The CDR3 length is 15 residues. V dropped 0 bases and J dropped 2 bases, with 11 bases sitting between them. The CDR3 region is CASSYSEGHPYEQYF. CDR3 nucleotides: TGTGCCAGCAGTTACTCAGAGGGGCACCCCTACGAGCAGTACTTC.

This clonotype has a handful of counts. The rearrangement links TRBV4-1 to TRBJ2-5; TRBD2 is a possible D gene (5 bases). The CDR3 contains 15 residues. V lost 3 bases to trimming and J lost 4 bases, with 15 bases between them. Germline loops: CDR1 MGHRA, CDR2 YSYEKL. The CDR3, as DNA: TGCGCCAGCAGCCACTCCGCGGGCCGGGGAGAGACCCAGTACTTC. Protein sequence: CASSHSAGRGETQYF.

This CDR3 is CATSATDRGRTEAFF. The CDR3, as DNA: TGTGCCACCAGTGCCACTGACAGGGGGCGTACTGAAGCTTTCTTT. This chain uses TRBV24-1 with TRBJ1-1, with TRBD1 matching over 10 bases. Germline CDR1 is KGHDR and CDR2 is SFDVKD. This CDR3 contains 15 residues. The V gene end was trimmed by 5 bases and the J gene end by 5 bases; junction bases not matched to a gene: 7.

This clonotype was recorded at least ten times. V gene TRBV20-1 combines with J gene TRBJ2-7; D might be TRBD2 (6 bases). This CDR3 spans 18 amino acids. Trimming removed 3 bases at V and 0 bases at J, with 24 bases between. The germline V gene has CDR1 DFQATT and CDR2 SNEGSKA (reference sequence). CDR3: CSASVLRGRAGSSYEQYF. The CDR3 region has the DNA TGCAGTGCTAGCGTCCTCCGAGGGCGTGCGGGGAGCTCCTACGAGCAGTACTTC.

The chain joins TRBV12-5 to TRBJ1-2; D is unclear. The CDR3 is 13 residues long. Trimming removed 1 base at V and 3 bases at J, with 6 bases between. Germline V CDR1 and CDR2: LGHNT, FRNRAP. The DNA of the CDR3 is TGTGCTAGTGGTTTGGGGGTGGACTATGGCTACACCTTC. Its protein product is CASGLGVDYGYTF. The full variable domain, its missing parts supplied by reference TRBV12-5 and TRBJ1-2, is DARVTQTPRHKVTEMGQEVTMRCQPILGHNTVFWYRQTMMQGLELLAYFRNRAPLDDSGMPKDRFSAEMPDATLATLKIQPSEPRDSAVYFCASGLGVDYGYTFGSGTRLTVV.

The chain joins TRBV12-3 or TRBV12-4 to TRBJ1-2; 7 bases agree with TRBD1. V shed 6 bases, J shed 8 bases, and the junction held 9 bases outside the gene matches. The CDR3 spans 13 residues. This chain's CDR3 is CASRLTTGFGYTF. The DNA for the CDR3 is TGTGCCAGCAGGCTGACGACAGGGTTCGGCTACACCTTC.

This clonotype came up many times. This rearrangement joins TRBV5-1 to TRBJ1-1; D possibly corresponds to TRBD1 (5 bases). CDR1 is SGHRS, CDR2 YFSETQ, per germline. Trimming cost V 3 bases and J 1 base, with 13 bases left between them. The CDR3 spans 15 residues. CDR3 residues: CASSYSQAANTEAFF. The CDR3 region has the DNA TGCGCCAGCAGCTATTCACAGGCCGCGAACACTGAAGCTTTCTTT.

This clonotype has at least ten counts. The V and J genes are TRBV11-2 and TRBJ2-5; 15 bases are shared with TRBD2. Germline loops: CDR1 SGHAT, CDR2 FQNNGV. The CDR3 length is 17 residues. Trimming cost V 5 bases and J 0 bases; bases outside gene matches: 4. The CDR3 coding sequence is TGTGCCAGCAGCCTAGGACTAGCGGGGGGGAACCAAGAGACCCAGTACTTC. Residues: CASSLGLAGGNQETQYF.

The chain carries TRBV27 and TRBJ2-7, with 9 nucleotides matching TRBD2. Germline V gene data show CDR1 as MNHEY and CDR2 as SMNVEV (reference sequence). The CDR3 covers 16 residues. Germline trimming cut 2 bases from V and 2 bases from J; bases unmatched to any gene: 7. For the CDR3, the DNA is TGTGCCAGCAGTTTAGTCGTTGCGGGGGGGGCCTACGAGCAGTACTTC. Translation gives CASSLVVAGGAYEQYF.

This clonotype turned up a few times. V and J are TRBV6-5 and TRBJ2-7, with D hard to call. The CDR3 extends over 13 amino acids. CDR1 is MNHEY and CDR2 is SVGAGI in the germline V gene. Trimming took off 0 bases at V and 6 bases at J, with 9 bases between the two ends. Here the CDR3 reads CASSYSIIGEQYF. Written as DNA, the CDR3 is TGTGCCAGCAGTTACTCGATAATCGGCGAGCAGTACTTC.

This clonotype occurred many times. The chain recombines TRBV5-1 with TRBJ2-5; D may be TRBD1 (5 bases). The germline V gene has CDR1 SGHRS and CDR2 YFSETQ. V was trimmed by 4 bases and J by 4 bases, leaving 17 bases between them. This CDR3 has 15 amino acids. The CDR3 loop reads CASSPSTAIPETQYF. The CDR3, as DNA: TGCGCCAGCAGCCCGTCGACAGCTATTCCAGAGACCCAGTACTTC.

The genes are TRBV28 and TRBJ1-1, with 9 bases identical to TRBD1. Germline V gene data show CDR1 as MDHEN and CDR2 as SYDVKM. V dropped 5 bases and J dropped 5; count of bases not matched to a gene: 3. The CDR3 has 13 amino acids. The CDR3 DNA reads TGTGCCAGCAGTCGGACAGGGGCTACTGAAGCTTTCTTT. Translating it yields CASSRTGATEAFF.

Many counts were recorded for this clonotype. The chain employs TRBV6-1 and TRBJ1-2; 7 bases map to TRBD1. Germline CDR1 is MNHNS and CDR2 is SASEGT. V was clipped by 2 bases and J by 0 bases; unmatched bases: 12. The CDR3 is 18 residues long. CDR3: CASSELGIGTAPNYGYTF. As DNA, the CDR3 is TGTGCCAGCAGTGAATTAGGTATCGGGACAGCGCCTAACTATGGCTACACCTTC.

CDR3 DNA sequence: TGTGCCAGCAGTTTATCGGAGCTCCAAGAGACCCAGTACTTC. Translation gives CASSLSELQETQYF. This chain links TRBV28 with TRBJ2-5; the D is unclear. Trimming removed 1 base at V and 1 base at J, with 7 bases between. Germline values: CDR1 MDHEN, CDR2 SYDVKM. The CDR3 is 14 amino acids.

The chain has TRBV20-1 and TRBJ2-5, with 7 positions matching TRBD2. CDR3 length: 14 residues. CDR1 is DFQATT and CDR2 is SNEGSKA in the germline V gene (reference sequence). Trimming took 6 bases from V and 1 from J; bases not matched to a gene: 8. In DNA form, the CDR3 reads TGCAGTGCCCTGAGGCGCGGGGGCCAAGAGACCCAGTACTTC. Translating gives CSALRRGGQETQYF.

This clonotype was seen many times. The rearrangement links TRBV7-9 to TRBJ1-1, with 7 positions matching TRBD1. J gave up 3 bases and V 3 bases, and 7 bases lay outside the gene matches. In germline, CDR1 is SEHNR, CDR2 FQNEAQ (reference sequence). This CDR3 region has 15 residues. The CDR3 protein is CASSFPGTDHTEAFF. The CDR3 DNA sequence: TGTGCCAGCAGCTTTCCGGGGACAGACCACACTGAAGCTTTCTTT.

V and J are TRBV7-2 and TRBJ2-7; 9 nucleotides line up with TRBD1. Germline V gives CDR1 SGHTA, CDR2 FQGNSA. Trimming at V came to 3 bases and at J to 2 bases, leaving 5 bases not matched to a gene. The CDR3 extends over 15 amino acids. The CDR3 is CASSFDRGIAYEQYF. DNA for the CDR3: TGTGCCAGCAGCTTCGACAGGGGGATTGCCTACGAGCAGTACTTC. Complete variable domain (other parts from reference TRBV7-2 and TRBJ2-7): GAGVSQSPSNKVTEKGKDVELRCDPISGHTALYWYRQSLGQGLEFLIYFQGNSAPDKSGLPSDRFSAERTGGSVSTLTIQRTQQEDSAVYLCASSFDRGIAYEQYFGPGTRLTVT.